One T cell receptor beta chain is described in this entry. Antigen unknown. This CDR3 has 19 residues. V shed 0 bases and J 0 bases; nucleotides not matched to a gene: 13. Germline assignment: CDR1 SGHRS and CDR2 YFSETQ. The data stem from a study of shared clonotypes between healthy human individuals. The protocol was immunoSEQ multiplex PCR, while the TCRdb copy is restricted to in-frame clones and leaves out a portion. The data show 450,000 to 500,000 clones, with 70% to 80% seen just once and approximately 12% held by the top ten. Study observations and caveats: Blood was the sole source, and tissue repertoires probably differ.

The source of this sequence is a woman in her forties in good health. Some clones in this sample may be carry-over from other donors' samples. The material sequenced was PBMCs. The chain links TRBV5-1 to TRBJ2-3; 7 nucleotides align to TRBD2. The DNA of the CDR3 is TGCGCCAGCAGCTTGGGAGGCGGGAGCGACCTCCTTAGCACAGATACGCAGTATTTT. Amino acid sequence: CASSLGGGSDLLSTDTQYF. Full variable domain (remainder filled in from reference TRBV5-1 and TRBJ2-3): KAGVTQTPRYLIKTRGQQVTLSCSPISGHRSVSWYQQTPGQGLQFLFEYFSETQRNKGNFPGRFSGRQFSNSRSEMNVSTLELGDSALYLCASSLGGGSDLLSTDTQYFGPGTRLTVL.